Below, one T cell receptor beta chain is given with its context. Its antigen is unknown. The CDR3 consists of 17 residues. Trimming pared 8 bases from V and 4 bases from J, leaving 27 bases between. Germline CDR1 reads GTSNPN; CDR2 reads SVGIG (reference sequence). The sample originates from a study of T cell responses to AZD1222 COVID-19 vaccine. Study findings and constraints: As reported, nearly half of all spike-specific TCRs target variant regions that are unmutated. Clonal diversity was possibly underestimated, and the donors were mostly white British, with more females. A rise in Spike-specific TCR breadth and depth followed two AZD1222 doses.

Generated by immunoSEQ multiplex PCR, the TCRdb table keeps only in-frame clones and is missing some. The sample comprises tens of thousands of clones, approximately 90% of which are singletons, and approximately 30% rests with the top ten. This receptor was taken from an adult who received the AZD1222 COVID-19 vaccine. The sample here was peripheral blood, taken 28 days after the second AZD1222 dose. The V gene is TRBV30, the J gene TRBJ1-3; D perhaps matches TRBD1 (5 bases). CDR3 loop: CAQAQGATVGRGNTIYF. CDR3 DNA sequence: TGTGCCCAGGCCCAGGGAGCCACCGTCGGGAGAGGAAACACCATATATTTT.